Listed here are 9 T cell receptor beta chains from one sample, sequenced in a study of blood T cell repertoires in COVID-19. Generated by immunoSEQ multiplex PCR, the TCRdb table keeps only in-frame clones and is missing some. The sample has roughly 250,000 clones, less than 85% seen once. The sample comprised peripheral blood. The receptors stem from a woman of 80 years or more with active or convalescent COVID-19.

V usage is TRBV19 and J usage is TRBJ1-4; D is uncertain. This CDR3 has 13 amino acids. The ends were cut back, 7 bases at V and 3 bases at J, with 9 bases in the middle. Per germline, CDR1 LNHDA and CDR2 SQIVND (reference sequence). DNA of the CDR3: TGTGCCAGTAATCCGTCTCCTAATGAAAAACTGTTTTTT. It is translated as CASNPSPNEKLFF.

In this sample, this clone turned up a few times. The chain links TRBV24-1 to TRBJ2-3, with TRBD2 matching 10 bases. V trimming: 5 bases; J trimming: 2 bases; junction bases outside the gene matches: 6. Germline V gene data show CDR1 as KGHDR and CDR2 as SFDVKD. This CDR3 region has 16 residues. The CDR3 sequence is CATSASSGRVTDTQYF. DNA for the CDR3: TGTGCCACCAGTGCCTCGAGCGGGAGGGTCACAGATACGCAGTATTTT.

The V gene is TRBV6-4, the J gene TRBJ1-5, with D possibly matching TRBD1 (6 bases). Trimming left V 6 bases short and J 4 bases short, with 10 bases between. The CDR3 is 13 residues long. Germline V lookup: CDR1 MRHNA, CDR2 SNTAGT. CDR3 in amino acids: CASSSDRNQPQHF. CDR3 bases: TGTGCCAGCAGCTCGGACAGAAATCAGCCCCAGCATTTT.

J is TRBJ2-2 and V is TRBV6-5; D might be TRBD2 (6 bases). Trimming left V 0 bases short and J 3 bases short, with 11 bases between. Per germline, CDR1 MNHEY and CDR2 SVGAGI. The CDR3 totals 16 residues. In DNA, the CDR3 is TGTGCCAGCAGTTACTCGGAGGGGAGATACACCGGGGAGCTGTTTTTT. Translating gives CASSYSEGRYTGELFF.

The V call is TRBV5-4, the J call TRBJ1-1; TRBD1 is a possible D gene (5 bases). The CDR3 runs to 14 residues. CDR1 SGHNT and CDR2 YYREEE come from the germline V gene (reference sequence). V was pared by 1 base and J by 0 bases, with 7 bases between. In nucleotides, the CDR3 is TGTGCCAGCAGCTTGAGACAGCTGAACACTGAAGCTTTCTTT. Translated: CASSLRQLNTEAFF.

Only one count was recorded for this clone. This chain links TRBV5-6 with TRBJ1-5; TRBD1 is a possible D gene (6 bases). This CDR3 region has 15 residues. The germline V gene encodes CDR1 SGHDT and CDR2 YYEEEE. Trimming took 2 bases from V and 3 from J, leaving 12 bases between them. The CDR3 nucleotides are TGTGCCAGCAGCTTAGGTGGGACACCCAATCAGCCCCAGCATTTT. Translated: CASSLGGTPNQPQHF.

The gene calls are TRBV7-2 and TRBJ1-6; weak D call: TRBD1 (5 bases). V dropped 5 bases and J dropped 7 bases, with 12 bases sitting between them. The CDR3 is made up of 14 amino acids. Germline CDR1 reads SGHTA; CDR2 reads FQGNSA. Here the CDR3 DNA reads TGTGCCAGCAGCCCCCGACAGTTAAATTCACCCCTCCACTTT. Its protein product is CASSPRQLNSPLHF.

The chain combines TRBV7-2 with TRBJ2-7, with TRBD2 identical over 7 bases. The ends lost 4 bases at V and 6 bases at J; junction bases unmatched: 9. This CDR3 contains 14 residues. The V gene's germline CDR1 is SGHTA and CDR2 FQGNSA. This CDR3 reads CASSYGLEYLEQYF. The CDR3 coding sequence is TGTGCCAGCAGCTACGGACTAGAGTATCTCGAGCAGTACTTC.

This clone turned up a few times. Different DNA sequences within this sample yield the same CDR3. V gene TRBV9 combines with J gene TRBJ1-6; the match to TRBD1 covers 7 bases. This CDR3 is built from 15 residues. The V segment lost 0 bases and the J segment 6 bases; nucleotides outside the gene matches: 3. Germline V gene data show CDR1 as SGDLS and CDR2 as YYNGEE. The CDR3 DNA sequence: TGTGCCAGCAGCGTAGGACAGGGCGGTAATTCACCCCTCCACTTT. The encoded protein is CASSVGQGGNSPLHF.